This T cell receptor (beta chain) was captured in a study of T cells in women clearing cervical HPV infection (dated by TCRdb to the late 2010s). Regarding the research as a whole: Cases were about two dozen women with histologically confirmed HPV16-related CIN3 or worse, including a couple of invasive cancers. Since only a few of the women had HLA typing available, the possibility that HLA type was acting as a confounder could not be ruled out. Quality controls consisted of five blinded duplicates per group, for a total of roughly 60 samples made up of approximately 50 participants and about ten replicates. Controls were under 30 women whose single incident HPV16 infection cleared within 12 months without precancer or cancer developing. Cases and controls were matched on year of sample collection and on age within five years. In the parent cohort, about 10,000 women aged 18 or older were enrolled in Guanacaste, Costa Rica, during about 1992 to 1994 and then followed for under nine years. For cases, a median interval of nearly 150 days, with an interquartile range of roughly 80 to 200 days, was observed between lesion detection and blood sampling. Cases had a median age of almost 35 years compared with more than 37 for controls, and baseline characteristics showed no significant differences between the groups. Blood from cases was drawn at the visit where the lesion was first identified, while blood from controls was drawn once the infection was no longer detected. This exploratory proof-of-principle case-control study, nested within the Guanacaste HPV Natural History Study in Costa Rica, compared TCR repertoires among women with different cervical HPV16 outcomes.

Every participant had a single incident cervical HPV16 infection, and prevalent HPV16 infections were excluded. Cervical HPV DNA was detected by MY09/MY11 PCR and genotyped by dot-blot hybridization. Fifteen mL of heparinized blood was centrifuged, after which the buffy coat was aliquoted, frozen at -30 degrees C, and then stored at -80 degrees C. QIAGEN kits were used to extract genomic DNA from the buffy coat specimens. Using the immunoSEQ assay, multiplex PCR amplified TCR beta CDR3 regions from an average of 1200 ng of genomic DNA per sample. The assay corrected primer bias using a complete synthetic TCR repertoire to establish an amplification baseline. The amplicons were sequenced using the Illumina platform. Per the authors' processing: Sequences were error-corrected by clustering with frequency ratios and a modified nearest-neighbor algorithm and were then analyzed in the immunoSEQ Analyzer with IMGT gene definitions. At each rarefaction depth, TCR richness and evenness were averaged across 20 rarefaction repeats, and any sample with fewer sequences than the depth was left out. Wilcoxon rank sum tests with FDR correction were used to compare V, D and J gene relative abundances between the groups. Blinded duplicates gave an intraclass correlation of 95.6% for TCR richness and an average of roughly 76% across some 69 gene segments. Drawn from immuneACCESS, this table holds only the in-frame rearrangements with V and J called that TCRdb kept. Clones are partly lost; checked studies trace under half to an unresolved V gene and leave the rest unexplained. For V, J and clone size, that table is used; D and trimming come from the DNA. The sample's clone listing holds around 48,000 clones. The biggest ten clones account for around 1.5% of the sample.

A note on this clone: This receptor's antigen is unknown. The observed sequence ends 3 residues before the CDR3 terminus, with the missing tail filled in from the germline J gene.

Overall study outcomes, separate from this receptor: Because the number of T cells per sample was unknown, the richness differences could reflect varying T-cell content rather than repertoire biology. Significantly higher TCR repertoire richness was observed in CIN3+ cases than in controls across sequencing depths, whereas no difference in evenness was found. Random forest classifiers combining richness and V gene abundances distinguished cases from controls with an estimated AUC of approximately 0.8. The cross-sectional design could not show whether the associations came before the infection or were a result of it, and neither effector/memory subsets nor HPV-specific T cells were isolated. TRBV6-7 relative abundance was lower in cases than in controls (roughly 0.12% versus 0.17%; Bonferroni P = 0.0008).

Reading from cysteine to phenylalanine, the CDR3 counts 13 amino acids. Only the CDR3 bases that were read are kept: 30 of them, in frame from base 1. CDR1 and CDR2 are drawn from the germline V gene: SGHRS, YFSETQ. A distance of 14 bases separates the germline ends of V and J, which lose 4 bases and 9 bases respectively. This receptor was obtained from a woman aged 18 to 75 with a cervical HPV16 infection that either progressed to CIN3+ or cleared (not recorded which). The sample was blood buffy coat. The rearranged segments are TRBV5-1 and TRBJ2-1, with TRBD1 perhaps the D gene, on 6 matching bases. The CDR3 protein: CASSTRTAGEQFF. The CDR3 bases that were read are TGCGCCAGCAGCACCCGGACAGCAGGTGAG.